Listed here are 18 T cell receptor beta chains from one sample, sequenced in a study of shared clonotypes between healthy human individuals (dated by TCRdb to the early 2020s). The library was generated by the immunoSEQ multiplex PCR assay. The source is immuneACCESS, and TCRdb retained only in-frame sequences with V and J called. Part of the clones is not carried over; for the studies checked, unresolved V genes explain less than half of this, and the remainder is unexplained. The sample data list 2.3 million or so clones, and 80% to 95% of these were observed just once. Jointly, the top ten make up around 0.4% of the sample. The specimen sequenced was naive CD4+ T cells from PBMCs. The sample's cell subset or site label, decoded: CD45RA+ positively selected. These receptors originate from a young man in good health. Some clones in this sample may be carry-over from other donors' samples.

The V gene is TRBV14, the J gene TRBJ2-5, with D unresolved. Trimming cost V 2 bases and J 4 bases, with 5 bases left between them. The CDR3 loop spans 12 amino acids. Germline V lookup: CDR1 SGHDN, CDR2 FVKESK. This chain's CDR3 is CASSQRRETQYF. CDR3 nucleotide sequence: TGTGCCAGCAGCCAACGACGAGAGACCCAGTACTTC.

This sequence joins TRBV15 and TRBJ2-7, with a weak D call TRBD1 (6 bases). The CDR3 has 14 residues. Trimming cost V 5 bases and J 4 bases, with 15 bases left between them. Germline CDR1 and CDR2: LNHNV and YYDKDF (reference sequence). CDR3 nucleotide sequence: TGTGCCACCAGCGACAGGTTGAGACTGTACGAGCAGTACTTC. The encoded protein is CATSDRLRLYEQYF. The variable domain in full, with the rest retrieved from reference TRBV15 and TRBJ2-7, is DAMVIQNPRYQVTQFGKPVTLSCSQTLNHNVMYWYQQKSSQAPKLLFHYYDKDFNNEADTPDNFQSRRPNTSFCFLDIRSPGLGDTAMYLCATSDRLRLYEQYFGPGTRLTVT.

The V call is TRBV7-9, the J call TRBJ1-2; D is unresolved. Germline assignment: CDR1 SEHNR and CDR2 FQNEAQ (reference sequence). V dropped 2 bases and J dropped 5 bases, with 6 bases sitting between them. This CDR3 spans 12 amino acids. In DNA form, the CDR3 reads TGTGCCAGCAGCTTACCCACATATGGCTACACCTTC. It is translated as CASSLPTYGYTF.

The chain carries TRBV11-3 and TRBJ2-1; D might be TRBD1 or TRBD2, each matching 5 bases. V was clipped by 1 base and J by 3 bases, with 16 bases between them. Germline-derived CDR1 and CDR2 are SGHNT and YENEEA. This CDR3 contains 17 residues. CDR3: CASSLGGTTGGYNEQFF. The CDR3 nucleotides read TGTGCCAGCAGCTTAGGGGGAACCACAGGAGGCTACAATGAGCAGTTCTTC.

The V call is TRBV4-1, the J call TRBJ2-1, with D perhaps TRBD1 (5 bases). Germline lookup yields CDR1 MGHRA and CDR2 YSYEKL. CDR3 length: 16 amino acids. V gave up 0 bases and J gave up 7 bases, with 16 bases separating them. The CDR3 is CASSQDLIRVENEQFF. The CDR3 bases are TGCGCCAGCAGCCAAGATCTCATCAGGGTGGAGAATGAGCAGTTCTTC.

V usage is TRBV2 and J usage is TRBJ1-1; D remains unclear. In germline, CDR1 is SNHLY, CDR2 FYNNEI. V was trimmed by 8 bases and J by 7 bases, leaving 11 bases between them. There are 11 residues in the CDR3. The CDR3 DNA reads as TGTGCCAGCGGGAGGTGGGTTGAAGCTTTCTTT. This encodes CASGRWVEAFF. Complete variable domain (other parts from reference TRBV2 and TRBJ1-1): EPEVTQTPSHQVTQMGQEVILRCVPISNHLYFYWYRQILGQKVEFLVSFYNNEISEKSEIFDDQFSVERPDGSNFTLKIRSTKLEDSAMYFCASGRWVEAFFGQGTRLTVV.

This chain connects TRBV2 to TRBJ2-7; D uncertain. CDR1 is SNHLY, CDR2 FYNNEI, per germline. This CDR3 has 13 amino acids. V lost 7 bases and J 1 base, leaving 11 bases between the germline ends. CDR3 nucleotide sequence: TGTGCCAGCAAGGCCCCGGAATCCTACGAGCAGTACTTC. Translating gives CASKAPESYEQYF.

CDR3 protein: CASSFGAGQPQHF. As DNA, the CDR3 is TGTGCCAGCAGCTTCGGGGCGGGTCAGCCCCAGCATTTT. V usage is TRBV7-6 and J usage is TRBJ1-5; D perhaps matches TRBD1 (5 bases). V dropped 3 bases and J dropped 6 bases, with 9 bases sitting between them. Per the germline V gene, CDR1 is SGHVS and CDR2 is FNYEAQ. The CDR3 extends over 13 amino acids.

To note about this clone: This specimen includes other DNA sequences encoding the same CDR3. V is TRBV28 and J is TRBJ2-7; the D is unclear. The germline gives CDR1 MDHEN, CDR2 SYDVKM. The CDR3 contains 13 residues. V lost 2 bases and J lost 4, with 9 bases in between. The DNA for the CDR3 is TGTGCCAGCAGTTTACCCGGGCCTTACGAGCAGTACTTC. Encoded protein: CASSLPGPYEQYF.

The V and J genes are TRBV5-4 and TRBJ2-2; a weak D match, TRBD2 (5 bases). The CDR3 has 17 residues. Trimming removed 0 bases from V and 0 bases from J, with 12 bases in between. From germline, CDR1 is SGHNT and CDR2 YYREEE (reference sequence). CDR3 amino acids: CASSLDAGGPNTGELFF. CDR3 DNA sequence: TGTGCCAGCAGCTTGGATGCGGGCGGGCCGAACACCGGGGAGCTGTTTTTT.

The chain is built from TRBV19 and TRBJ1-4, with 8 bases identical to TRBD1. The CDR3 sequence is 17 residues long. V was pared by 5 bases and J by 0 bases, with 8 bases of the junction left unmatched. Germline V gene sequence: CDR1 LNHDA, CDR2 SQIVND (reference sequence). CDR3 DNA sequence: TGTGCCAGTAGTGGACAGGGCCTACCCGCAACTAATGAAAAACTGTTTTTT. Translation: CASSGQGLPATNEKLFF.

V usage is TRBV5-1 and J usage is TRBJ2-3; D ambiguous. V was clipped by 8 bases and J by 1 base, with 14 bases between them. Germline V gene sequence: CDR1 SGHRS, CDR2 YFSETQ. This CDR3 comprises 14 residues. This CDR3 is CASGPALGTDTQYF. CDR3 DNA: TGCGCCAGTGGCCCGGCCCTCGGCACAGATACGCAGTATTTT.

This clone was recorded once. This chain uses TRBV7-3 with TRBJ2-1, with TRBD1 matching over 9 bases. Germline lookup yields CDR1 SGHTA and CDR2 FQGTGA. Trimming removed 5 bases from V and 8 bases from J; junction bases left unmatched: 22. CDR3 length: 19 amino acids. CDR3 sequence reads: CASSRSRPVLGTGIDEQFF. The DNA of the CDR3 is TGTGCCAGCAGCAGATCGAGGCCTGTGTTGGGGACAGGGATCGATGAGCAGTTCTTC.

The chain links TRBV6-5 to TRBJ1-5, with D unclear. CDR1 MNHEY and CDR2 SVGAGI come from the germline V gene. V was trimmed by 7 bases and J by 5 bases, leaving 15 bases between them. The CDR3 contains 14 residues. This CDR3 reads CASTARQVDQPQHF. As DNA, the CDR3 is TGTGCCAGCACCGCGCGGCAGGTTGATCAGCCCCAGCATTTT.

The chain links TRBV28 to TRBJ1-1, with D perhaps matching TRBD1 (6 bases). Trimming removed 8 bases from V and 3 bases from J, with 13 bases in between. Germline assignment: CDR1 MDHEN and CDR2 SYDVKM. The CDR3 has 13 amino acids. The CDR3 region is CASALGGHTEAFF. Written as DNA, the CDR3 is TGTGCCAGCGCACTCGGGGGGCACACTGAAGCTTTCTTT.

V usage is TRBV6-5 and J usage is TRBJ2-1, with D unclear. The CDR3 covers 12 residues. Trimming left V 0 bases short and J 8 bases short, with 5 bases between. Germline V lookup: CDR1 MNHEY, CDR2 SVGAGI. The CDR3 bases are TGTGCCAGCAGTTACTCAACGCATGAGCAGTTCTTC. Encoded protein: CASSYSTHEQFF.

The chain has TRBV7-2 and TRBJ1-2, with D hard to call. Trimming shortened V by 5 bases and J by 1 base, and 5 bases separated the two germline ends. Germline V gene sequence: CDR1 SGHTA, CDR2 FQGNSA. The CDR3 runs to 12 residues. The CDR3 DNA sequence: TGTGCCAGCAGCGCCGTTAACTATGGCTACACCTTC. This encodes CASSAVNYGYTF.

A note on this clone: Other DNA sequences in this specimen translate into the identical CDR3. The DNA of the CDR3 is TGTGCCAGCAGTGCTGACAGGGGGCTTGGCTACACCTTC. Translating it yields CASSADRGLGYTF. The rearrangement joins TRBV6-1 to TRBJ1-2; 10 bases match TRBD1. The ends lost 4 bases at V and 7 bases at J; junction bases unmatched: 3. Germline V CDR1 and CDR2: MNHNS, SASEGT. CDR3 length: 13 residues.